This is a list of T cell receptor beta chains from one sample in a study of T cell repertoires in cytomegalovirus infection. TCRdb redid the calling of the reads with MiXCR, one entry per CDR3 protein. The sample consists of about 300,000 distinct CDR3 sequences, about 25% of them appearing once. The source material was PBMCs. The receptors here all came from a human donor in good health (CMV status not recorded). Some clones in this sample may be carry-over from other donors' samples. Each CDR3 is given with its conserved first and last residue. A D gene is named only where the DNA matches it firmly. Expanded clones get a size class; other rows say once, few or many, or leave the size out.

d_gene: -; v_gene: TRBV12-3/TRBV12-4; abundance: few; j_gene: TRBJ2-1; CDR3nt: TGTGCCAGCAGCCTTCGGATAGCATCTCAGGGTAATGAGCAGTTCTTC; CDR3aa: CASSLRIASQGNEQFF
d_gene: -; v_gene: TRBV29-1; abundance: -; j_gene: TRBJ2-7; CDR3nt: TGCAGCGTCGTCCGCCAGGGCTACGAGCAGTACTTC; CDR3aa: CSVVRQGYEQYF
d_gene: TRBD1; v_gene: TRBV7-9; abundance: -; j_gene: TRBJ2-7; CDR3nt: TGTGCCAGCAGCTTAAGAGGGGGCGAATACGAGCAGTACTTC; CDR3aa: CASSLRGGEYEQYF
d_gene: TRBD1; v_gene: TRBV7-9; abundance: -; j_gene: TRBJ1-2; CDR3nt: TGTGCCAGCAGGCGACAGGGTGCTAGTGGGGTCTATGGCTACACCTTC; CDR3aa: CASRRQGASGVYGYTF
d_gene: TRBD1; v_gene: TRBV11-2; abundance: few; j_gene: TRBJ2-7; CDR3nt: TGTGCCAGCAGCTTAACAGGGGTCAAATACGAGCAGTACTTC; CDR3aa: CASSLTGVKYEQYF
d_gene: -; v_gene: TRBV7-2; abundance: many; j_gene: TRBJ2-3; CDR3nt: TGTGCCAGCAGCACTGAAGGGCCAATTAGCACAGATACGCAGTATTTT; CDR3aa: CASSTEGPISTDTQYF
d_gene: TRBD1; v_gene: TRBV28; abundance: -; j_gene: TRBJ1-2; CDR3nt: TGTGCCAGCCGGGACAGAAGCTATGGCTACACCTTC; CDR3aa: CASRDRSYGYTF
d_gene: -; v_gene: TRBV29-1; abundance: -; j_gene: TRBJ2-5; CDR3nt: TGCAGCGCCGTATTAGGTGGGGAGACCCAGTACTTC; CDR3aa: CSAVLGGETQYF
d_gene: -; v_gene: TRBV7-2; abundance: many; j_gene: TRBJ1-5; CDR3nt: TGTGCCAGCAGCGTGATACAAGGTCAGCCCCAGCATTTT; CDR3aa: CASSVIQGQPQHF
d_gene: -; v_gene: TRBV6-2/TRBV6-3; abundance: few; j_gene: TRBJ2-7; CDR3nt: TGTGCCAGCAGGCCGACAGGAACCTACGAGCAGTACTTC; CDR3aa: CASRPTGTYEQYF
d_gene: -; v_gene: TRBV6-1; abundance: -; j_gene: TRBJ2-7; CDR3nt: TGTGCCAGCAGCCGGGACGGGACTCAAAGCTCCTACGAGCAGTACTTC; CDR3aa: CASSRDGTQSSYEQYF
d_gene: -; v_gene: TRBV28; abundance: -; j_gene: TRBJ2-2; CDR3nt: TGTGCCAGCAGTTTTGCGGAAAACACCGGGGAGCTGTTTTTT; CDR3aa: CASSFAENTGELFF
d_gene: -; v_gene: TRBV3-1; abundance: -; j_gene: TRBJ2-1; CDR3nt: TGTGCCAGCAGCCGAAGGGCCCTTAGGGAGCAGTTCTTC; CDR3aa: CASSRRALREQFF
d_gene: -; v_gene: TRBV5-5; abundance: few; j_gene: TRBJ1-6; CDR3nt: TGTGCCAGCAGCTTGGCCCCACTTTATAATTCACCCCTCCACTTT; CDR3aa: CASSLAPLYNSPLHF
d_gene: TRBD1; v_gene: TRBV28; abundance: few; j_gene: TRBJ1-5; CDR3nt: TGTGCCAGTCAGGAGCACGGGACAGGGGTTCAGCCCCAGCATTTT; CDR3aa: CASQEHGTGVQPQHF
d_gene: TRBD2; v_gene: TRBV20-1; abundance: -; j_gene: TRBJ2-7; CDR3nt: TGCAGTGCCAATGGACTAGCGGGGGCCTACGAGCAGTACTTC; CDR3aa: CSANGLAGAYEQYF
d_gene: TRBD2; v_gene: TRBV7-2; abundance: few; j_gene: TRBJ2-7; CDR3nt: TGTGCCAGCAGCTTGGTGACTAGCGGGGGATACGGATACGAGCAGTACTTC; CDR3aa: CASSLVTSGGYGYEQYF
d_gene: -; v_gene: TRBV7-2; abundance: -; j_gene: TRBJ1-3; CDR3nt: TGTGCCAGCAGGGTCCCCTGGGGAAACACCATATATTTT; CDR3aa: CASRVPWGNTIYF
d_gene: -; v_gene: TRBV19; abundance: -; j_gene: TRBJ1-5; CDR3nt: TGTGCCAGTAGTATAGGTTACAGTAGTCAGCCCCAGCATTTT; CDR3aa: CASSIGYSSQPQHF
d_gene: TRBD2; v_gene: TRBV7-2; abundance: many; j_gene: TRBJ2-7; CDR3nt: TGTGCCAGCAGCCCTTGGGGGGGGGCCTACGAGCAGTACTTC; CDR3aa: CASSPWGGAYEQYF
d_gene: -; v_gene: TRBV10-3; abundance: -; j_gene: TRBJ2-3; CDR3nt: TGTGCCACTCAGGGTGGGACCACAGATACGCAGTATTTT; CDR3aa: CATQGGTTDTQYF
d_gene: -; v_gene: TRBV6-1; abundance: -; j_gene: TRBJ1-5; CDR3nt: TGTGCCAGCAGTGCAGTCTATAGCAATCAGCCCCAGCATTTT; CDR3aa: CASSAVYSNQPQHF
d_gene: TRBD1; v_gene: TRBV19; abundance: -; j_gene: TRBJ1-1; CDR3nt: TGTGCCAGTAGTATGAGGGACAGCATGAACACTGAAGCTTTCTTT; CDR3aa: CASSMRDSMNTEAFF
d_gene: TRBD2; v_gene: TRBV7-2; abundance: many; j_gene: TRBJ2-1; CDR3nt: TGTGCCAGCAACCCGGGACTAGCGGGAGTAAGTGAGCAGTTCTTC; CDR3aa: CASNPGLAGVSEQFF
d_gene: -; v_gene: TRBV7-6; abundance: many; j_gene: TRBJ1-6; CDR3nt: TGTGCCAGCAGCCCGGCCCAACCGGGACTTAATTCACCCCTCCACTTT; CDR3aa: CASSPAQPGLNSPLHF
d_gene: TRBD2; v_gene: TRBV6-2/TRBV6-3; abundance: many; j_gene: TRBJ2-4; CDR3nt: TGTGCCAGCAGTGGACTGCGGGGGAACATTCAGTACTTC; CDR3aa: CASSGLRGNIQYF
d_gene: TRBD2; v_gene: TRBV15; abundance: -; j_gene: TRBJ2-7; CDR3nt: TGTGCCACCAGCAGAGATCGCCTAGCGGGATACTCCTACGAGCAGTACTTC; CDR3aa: CATSRDRLAGYSYEQYF
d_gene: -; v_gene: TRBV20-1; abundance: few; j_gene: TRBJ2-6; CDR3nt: TGCAGTGCTAGAGCCCCGGGGTGGACCGGGGCCAACGTCCTGACTTTC; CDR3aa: CSARAPGWTGANVLTF
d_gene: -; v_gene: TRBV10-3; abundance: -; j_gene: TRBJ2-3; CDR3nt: TGTGCCATACAGGGATACGCCATGACAGATACGCAGTATTTT; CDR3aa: CAIQGYAMTDTQYF
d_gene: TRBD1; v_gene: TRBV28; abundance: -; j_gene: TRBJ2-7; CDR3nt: TGTGCCAGCATACCAGGGACAGGCAGCTACGAGCAGTACTTC; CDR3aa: CASIPGTGSYEQYF
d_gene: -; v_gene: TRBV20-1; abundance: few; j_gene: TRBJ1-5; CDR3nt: TGCAGTGCTACGAGGGACAGCAATCAGCCCCAGCATTTT; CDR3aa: CSATRDSNQPQHF
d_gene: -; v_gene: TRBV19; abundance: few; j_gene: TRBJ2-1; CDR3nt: TGTGCCAGTAGTATACAGGGCCGCTACAATGAGCAGTTCTTC; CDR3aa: CASSIQGRYNEQFF
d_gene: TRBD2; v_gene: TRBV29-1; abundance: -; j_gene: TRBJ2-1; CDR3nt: TGCAGCTCGGGACTAGCGGGAAATGAGCAGTTCTTC; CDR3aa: CSSGLAGNEQFF
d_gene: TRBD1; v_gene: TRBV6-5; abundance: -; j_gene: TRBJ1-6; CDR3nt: TGTGCCAGCAGTTACGGAACAGGGGGCTTTTCCAGTTCACCCCTCCACTTT; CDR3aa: CASSYGTGGFSSSPLHF
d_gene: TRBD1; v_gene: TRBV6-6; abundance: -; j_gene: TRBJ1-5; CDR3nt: TGTGCCAGCTTCTCACCGGGGGGGGACAGGGAACGGTTGACTCAGCCCCAGCATTTT; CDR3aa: CASFSPGGDRERLTQPQHF
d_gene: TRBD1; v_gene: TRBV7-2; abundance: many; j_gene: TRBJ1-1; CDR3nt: TGTGCCAGCAGCCTCAAGGGGGCCACTGAAGCTTTCTTT; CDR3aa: CASSLKGATEAFF